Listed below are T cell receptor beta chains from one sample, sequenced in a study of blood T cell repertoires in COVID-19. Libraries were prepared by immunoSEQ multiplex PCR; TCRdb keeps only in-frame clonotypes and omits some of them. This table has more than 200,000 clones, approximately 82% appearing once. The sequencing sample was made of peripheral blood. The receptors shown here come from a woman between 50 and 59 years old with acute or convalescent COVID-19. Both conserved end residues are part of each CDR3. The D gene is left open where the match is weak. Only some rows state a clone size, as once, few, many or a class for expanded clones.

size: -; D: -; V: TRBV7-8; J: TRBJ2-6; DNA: TGTGCCAGCAGCCGATCGGTAGGCCCAGGTGGGGCCAACGTCCTGACTTTC; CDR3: CASSRSVGPGGANVLTF
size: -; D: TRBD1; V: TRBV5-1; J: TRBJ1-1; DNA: TGCGCCAGCAGCTTGGGGGACAGCCTCGAAGCTTTCTTT; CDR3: CASSLGDSLEAFF
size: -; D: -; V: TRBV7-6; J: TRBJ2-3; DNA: TGTGCCAGCAGCCTCCCGGGCACAGATACGCAGTATTTT; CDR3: CASSLPGTDTQYF
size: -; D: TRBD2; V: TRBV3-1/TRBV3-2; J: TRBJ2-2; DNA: TGTGCCAGCAGCCAAGCGACGGGACTAGCGGGTGGGACCGGGGAGCTGTTTTTT; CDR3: CASSQATGLAGGTGELFF
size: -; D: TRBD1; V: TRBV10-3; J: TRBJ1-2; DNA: TGTGCCTCATCCGGGACAGGGAACTATGGCTACACCTTC; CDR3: CASSGTGNYGYTF
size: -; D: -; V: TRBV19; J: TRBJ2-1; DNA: TGTGCCAGTAGTTTCCTCGCCTACAATGAGCAGTTCTTC; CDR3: CASSFLAYNEQFF
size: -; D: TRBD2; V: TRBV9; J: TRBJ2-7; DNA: TGTGCCAGCAGCGCGGGGACTAGCGGGAGGGCCGTCGAACACGAGCAGTACTTC; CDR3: CASSAGTSGRAVEHEQYF
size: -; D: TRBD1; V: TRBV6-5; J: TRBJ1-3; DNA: TGTGCCAGCAGATCAGGGGGCGCGGGGAACACCATATATTTT; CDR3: CASRSGGAGNTIYF
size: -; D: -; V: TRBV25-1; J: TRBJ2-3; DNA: TGTGCCAGCAGTCCCAGTCAAACCGGGACAGATACGCAGTATTTT; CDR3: CASSPSQTGTDTQYF
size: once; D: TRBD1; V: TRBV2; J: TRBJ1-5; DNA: TGTGCCAGCACCCGGGACAGGGGGGGCAATCAGCCCCAGCATTTT; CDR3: CASTRDRGGNQPQHF
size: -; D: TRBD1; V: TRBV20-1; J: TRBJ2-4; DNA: TGCAGTGCTAGTCCCACAGGGGCACTAGCCAAAAACATTCAGTACTTC; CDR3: CSASPTGALAKNIQYF
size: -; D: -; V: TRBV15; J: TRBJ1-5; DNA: TGTGCCACCAGCCGAAAGGGGAATAGCAATCAGCCCCAGCATTTT; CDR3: CATSRKGNSNQPQHF
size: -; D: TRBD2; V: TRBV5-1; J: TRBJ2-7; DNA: TGCGCCAGCAGCTTGGCCGGGACTAGCGGTATCCCCCTCGAGCAGTACTTC; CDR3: CASSLAGTSGIPLEQYF
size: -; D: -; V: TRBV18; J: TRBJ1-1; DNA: TGTGCCAGCGGTGGACAGCTGAACACTGAAGCTTTCTTT; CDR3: CASGGQLNTEAFF
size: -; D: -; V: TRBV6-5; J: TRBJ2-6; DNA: TGTGCCAGCAGTTTCCTTAAAGGGGCCAACGTCCTGACTTTC; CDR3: CASSFLKGANVLTF
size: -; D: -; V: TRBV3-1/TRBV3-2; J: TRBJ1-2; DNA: TGTGCCAGCAGCCTGGGAGGCCTGGGCTATGGCTACACCTTC; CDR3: CASSLGGLGYGYTF
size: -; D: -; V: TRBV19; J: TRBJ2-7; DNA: TGTGCCAGTAGCCCGGGACTCTTCTTCTCCTACGAGCAGTACTTC; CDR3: CASSPGLFFSYEQYF
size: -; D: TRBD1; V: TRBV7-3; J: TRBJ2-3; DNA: TGTGCCAGCACCAGAGGGACAGCCCACACAGATACGCAGTATTTT; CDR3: CASTRGTAHTDTQYF